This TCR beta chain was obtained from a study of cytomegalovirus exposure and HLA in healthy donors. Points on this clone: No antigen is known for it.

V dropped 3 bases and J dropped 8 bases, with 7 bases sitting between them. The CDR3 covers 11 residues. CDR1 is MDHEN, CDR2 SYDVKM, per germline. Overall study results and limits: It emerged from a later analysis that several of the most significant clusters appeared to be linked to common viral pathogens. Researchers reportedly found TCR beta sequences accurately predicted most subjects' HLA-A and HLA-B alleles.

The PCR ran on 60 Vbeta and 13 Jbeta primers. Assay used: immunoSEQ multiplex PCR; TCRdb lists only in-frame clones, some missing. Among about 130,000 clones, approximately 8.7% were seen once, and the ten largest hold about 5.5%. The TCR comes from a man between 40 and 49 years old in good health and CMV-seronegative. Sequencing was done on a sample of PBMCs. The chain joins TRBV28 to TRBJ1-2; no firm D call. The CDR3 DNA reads TGTGCCAGCAGTTTGGGCGGGGGCTACACCTTC. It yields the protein CASSLGGGYTF.